This TCR beta chain was documented in a study of response to subunit inactivated influenza vaccine listed by TCRdb under 2018. Looking at the study overall: The study used deep quantitative T cell receptor repertoire profiling to track responses to a trivalent subunit inactivated influenza vaccine. Broader findings and caveats from the paper: The authors suggested that each seasonal influenza vaccination may recruit only a limited number of new T cells.

A note on this clonotype: This clone's antigen is unknown. There are no base qualities to consult, and no much larger clone falls within one base.

The germline V gene sets CDR1 to MNHEY and CDR2 to SVGEGT. The CDR3 runs 14 amino acids, cysteine and phenylalanine included. The retained sequence is limited to the CDR3, 42 bases, with the frame set at the first base. A distance of 12 bases separates the germline ends of V and J, which lose 2 bases and 8 bases respectively. The library came from RT-PCR. Sequencing was performed on an Illumina HiSeq 2500. Clones were called with MiXCR by TCRdb after fastp trimmed the public reads at Q25, and only in-frame beta chains were retained. Under each unique CDR3 protein, matching rows form one entry showing the most common genes and DNA. The sample data list hundreds of thousands of distinct CDR3 sequences, and 11% to 15% of these were observed just once. The ten most abundant clones make up around 7.6% of the sample.

The sequence links TRBV6-2 or TRBV6-3 to TRBJ1-4, and TRBD1 may be the D gene, going by 5 matching bases. The sequenced sample was PBMCs from blood, obtained roughly 15 days before vaccination. The sequence came from a man in his fifties who received an inactivated influenza vaccine. Donor details come from another sample of the same person, matched by shared clones. The CDR3 reads CASSYARVSEKLFF. The bases read TGTGCCAGCAGTTACGCCAGGGTTTCGGAAAAACTGTTTTTT.